This entry lists 13 T cell receptor beta chains sequenced from one sample in a study of cytomegalovirus exposure and HLA in healthy donors. Primers: 60 Vbeta forward and 13 Jbeta reverse. Method: immunoSEQ multiplex PCR; TCRdb's copy keeps in-frame clones and lacks some. The data show about 200,000 clones, with about four fifths seen just once and over 1.5% held by the top ten. The sequenced material came from PBMCs. The source is a girl between 5 and 17 years old in good health and CMV-seropositive.

CDR3 amino acids: CASSKTGNTEAFF. As DNA, the CDR3 is TGTGCCAGCAGCAAGACGGGGAACACTGAAGCTTTCTTT. V gene TRBV5-5 combines with J gene TRBJ1-1; D not certain. CDR3 size: 13 residues. V gave up 4 bases and J gave up 1 base, with 8 bases separating them. Germline V gene lookup returns CDR1 SGHKS and CDR2 YYEKEE (reference sequence). Complete variable domain (other parts from reference TRBV5-5 and TRBJ1-1): DAGVTQSPTHLIKTRGQQVTLRCSPISGHKSVSWYQQVLGQGPQFIFQYYEKEERGRGNFPDRFSARQFPNYSSELNVNALLLGDSALYLCASSKTGNTEAFFGQGTRLTVV.

The chain recombines TRBV27 with TRBJ2-2; TRBD1 aligns across 8 bases. V was clipped by 3 bases and J by 6 bases; unmatched bases: 3. Germline V CDR1 and CDR2: MNHEY, SMNVEV (reference sequence). The CDR3 covers 14 residues. The CDR3 DNA sequence: TGTGCCAGCAGTTTTCGACAGGGGTCCGGGGAGCTGTTTTTT. Amino acid sequence: CASSFRQGSGELFF.

The sample holds a few counts of this clone. The chain has TRBV9 and TRBJ2-7; 7 nucleotides agree with TRBD2. After removal of 2 bases from V and 2 bases from J, the junction contained 7 bases not matched to a gene. Germline V gene data show CDR1 as SGDLS and CDR2 as YYNGEE. This CDR3 has 15 residues. This CDR3 is CASSVGSGVPYEQYF. In DNA, the CDR3 is TGTGCCAGCAGCGTGGGGAGCGGGGTCCCCTACGAGCAGTACTTC. Filled out from reference TRBV9 and TRBJ2-7, the complete variable domain reads DSGVTQTPKHLITATGQRVTLRCSPRSGDLSVYWYQQSLDQGLQFLIQYYNGEERAKGNILERFSAQQFPDLHSELNLSSLELGDSALYFCASSVGSGVPYEQYFGPGTRLTVT.

The genes are TRBV19 and TRBJ2-5; TRBD1 aligns across 9 bases. The J segment lost 4 bases and the V segment lost 4 bases, leaving 7 bases of the junction unmatched. This CDR3 comprises 15 residues. Looked up from germline, CDR1 is LNHDA and CDR2 is SQIVND (reference sequence). The CDR3 region is CASSNIGQGRETQYF. The CDR3 nucleotides are TGTGCCAGTAGTAACATCGGACAGGGGAGAGAGACCCAGTACTTC.

The CDR3 spells CAWELLSNTGELFF. The DNA for the CDR3 is TGTGCCTGGGAGCTCCTTTCGAACACCGGGGAGCTGTTTTTT. The chain is built from TRBV30 and TRBJ2-2; no clear D. This CDR3 has 14 residues. V was clipped by 5 bases and J by 0 bases, with 10 bases between them. From germline, CDR1 is GTSNPN and CDR2 SVGIG (reference sequence). Together with reference TRBV30 and TRBJ2-2, the CDR3 gives the full variable domain: SQTIHQWPATLVQPVGSPLSLECTVEGTSNPNLYWYRQAAGRGLQLLFYSVGIGQISSEVPQNLSASRPQDRQFILSSKKLLLSDSGFYLCAWELLSNTGELFFGEGSRLTVL.

This chain connects TRBV6-5 to TRBJ2-3; D remains unclear. The CDR3 spans 13 residues. V lost 4 bases and J lost 4, with 9 bases in between. Germline V gives CDR1 MNHEY, CDR2 SVGAGI. CDR3 amino acids: CASSSFSADTQYF. The DNA for the CDR3 is TGTGCCAGCAGTTCTTTCAGTGCAGATACGCAGTATTTT.

This rearrangement joins TRBV7-2 to TRBJ2-7; D is perhaps TRBD2 (5 bases). Trimming cost V 5 bases and J 0 bases, with 14 bases left between them. CDR1 is SGHTA and CDR2 is FQGNSA in the germline V gene. The CDR3 contains 15 residues. The CDR3 DNA reads as TGTGCCAGCAGCGGCCTCGCGGGTAGCTCCTACGAGCAGTACTTC. This sequence encodes CASSGLAGSSYEQYF.

This chain joins TRBV4-3 and TRBJ1-2, with 12 bases aligning to TRBD1. J lost 7 bases, V lost 0 bases, and 6 bases had no gene match. The V gene's germline CDR1 is LGHNA and CDR2 YSLEER. This CDR3 has 16 residues. This CDR3 is CASSQDSGTGGFGYTF. The CDR3 coding sequence is TGCGCCAGCAGCCAAGATTCAGGGACAGGGGGCTTTGGCTACACCTTC.

V is TRBV5-6 and J is TRBJ2-3; unclear D gene. The V end was cut by 4 bases, the J end by 1 base, with 13 bases between. This CDR3 spans 15 amino acids. The germline CDR1 and CDR2 sequences are SGHDT and YYEEEE. CDR3 in amino acids: CASSLPWAGTDTQYF. In DNA form, the CDR3 reads TGTGCCAGCAGCCTCCCTTGGGCCGGCACAGATACGCAGTATTTT.

V usage is TRBV15 and J usage is TRBJ2-3; D is perhaps TRBD2 (5 bases). V gave up 3 bases and J gave up 2 bases, with 12 bases separating them. From germline, CDR1 is LNHNV and CDR2 YYDKDF (reference sequence). This CDR3 spans 15 amino acids. This chain's CDR3 is CATSRLRGPTDTQYF. Here the CDR3 DNA reads TGTGCCACCAGCAGGCTGCGCGGGCCCACAGATACGCAGTATTTT.

The CDR3 sequence is CASSRTSGSNTGELFF. Written as DNA, the CDR3 is TGTGCCAGCAGTAGGACTAGCGGGAGTAACACCGGGGAGCTGTTTTTT. The chain is built from TRBV6-4 and TRBJ2-2, with 13 bases matching TRBD2. CDR1 MRHNA and CDR2 SNTAGT come from the germline V gene. Trimming took 5 bases from V and 2 from J; bases not matched to a gene: 2. The CDR3 is 16 residues long.

This clone was recorded a few times. Written as DNA, the CDR3 is TGTGCCAGCAGTTACTCCCGACAGGGGGAGGCGCAGTATTTT. Translating gives CASSYSRQGEAQYF. The chain uses TRBV6-5 and TRBJ2-3; 9 nucleotides line up with TRBD1. The V gene's germline CDR1 is MNHEY and CDR2 SVGAGI. The CDR3 runs to 14 residues. Trimming removed 0 bases from V and 10 bases from J; junction bases left unmatched: 5.

The genes are TRBV9 and TRBJ2-5, with 8 bases fitting TRBD2. The last part of the DNA fits TRBJ2-7 better; the J call may be wrong. This CDR3 comprises 13 residues. Germline loops: CDR1 SGDLS, CDR2 YYNGEE. The CDR3, as DNA: TGTGCCAGCTCGGGAGGGTCGTCCTACGAGCAGTACTTC. Protein sequence: CASSGGSSYEQYF.